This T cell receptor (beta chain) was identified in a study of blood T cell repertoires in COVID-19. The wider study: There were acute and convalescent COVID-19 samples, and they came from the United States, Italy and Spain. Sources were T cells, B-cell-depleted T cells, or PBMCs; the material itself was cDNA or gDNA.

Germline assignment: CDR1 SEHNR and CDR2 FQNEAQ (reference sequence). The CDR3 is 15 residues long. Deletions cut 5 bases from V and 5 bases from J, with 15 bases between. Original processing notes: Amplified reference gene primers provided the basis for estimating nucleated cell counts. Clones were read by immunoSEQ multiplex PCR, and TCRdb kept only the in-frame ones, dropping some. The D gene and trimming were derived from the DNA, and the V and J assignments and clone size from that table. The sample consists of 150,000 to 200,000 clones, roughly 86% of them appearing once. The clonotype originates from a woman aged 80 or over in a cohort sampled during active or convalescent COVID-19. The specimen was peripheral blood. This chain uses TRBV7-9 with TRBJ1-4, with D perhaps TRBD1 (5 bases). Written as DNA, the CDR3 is TGTGCCAGCAGCCCCTTCGGGGGGAGGAATGAAAAACTGTTTTTT. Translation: CASSPFGGRNEKLFF.